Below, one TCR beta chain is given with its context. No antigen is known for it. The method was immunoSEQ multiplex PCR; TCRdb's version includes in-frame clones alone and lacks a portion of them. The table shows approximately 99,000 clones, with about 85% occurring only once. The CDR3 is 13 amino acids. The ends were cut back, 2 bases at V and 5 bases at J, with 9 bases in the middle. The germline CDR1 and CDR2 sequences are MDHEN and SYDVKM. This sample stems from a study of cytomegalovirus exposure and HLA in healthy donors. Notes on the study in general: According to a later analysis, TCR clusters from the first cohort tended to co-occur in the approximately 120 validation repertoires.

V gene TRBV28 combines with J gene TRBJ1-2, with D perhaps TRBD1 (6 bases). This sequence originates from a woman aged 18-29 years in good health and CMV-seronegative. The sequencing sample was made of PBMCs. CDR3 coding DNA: TGTGCCAGCAGTTTAGGGGGCCGATATGGCTACACCTTC. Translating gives CASSLGGRYGYTF.